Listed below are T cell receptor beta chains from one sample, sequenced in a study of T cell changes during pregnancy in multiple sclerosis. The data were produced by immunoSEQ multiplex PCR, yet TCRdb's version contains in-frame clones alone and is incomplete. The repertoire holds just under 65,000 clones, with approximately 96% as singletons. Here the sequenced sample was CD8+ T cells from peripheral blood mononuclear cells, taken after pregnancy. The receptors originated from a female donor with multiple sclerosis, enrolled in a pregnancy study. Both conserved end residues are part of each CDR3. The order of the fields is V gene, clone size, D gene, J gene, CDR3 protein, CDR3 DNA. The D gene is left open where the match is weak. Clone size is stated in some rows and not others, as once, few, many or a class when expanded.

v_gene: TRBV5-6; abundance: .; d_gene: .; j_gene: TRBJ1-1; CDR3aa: CASTPEFRVRDTEAFF; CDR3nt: TGTGCCAGCACCCCCGAGTTTCGGGTTCGAGACACTGAAGCTTTCTTT
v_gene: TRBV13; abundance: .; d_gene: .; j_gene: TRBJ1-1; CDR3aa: CASSLGLAGAFF; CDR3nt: TGTGCCAGCAGCTTAGGCCTTGCGGGAGCTTTCTTT
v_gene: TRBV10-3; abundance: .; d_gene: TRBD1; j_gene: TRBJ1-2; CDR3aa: CAISAARGYGYTF; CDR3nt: TGTGCCATCAGTGCTGCCAGGGGGTATGGCTACACCTTC
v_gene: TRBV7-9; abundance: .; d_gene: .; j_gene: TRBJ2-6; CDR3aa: CASSPRFGANVLTF; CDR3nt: TGTGCCAGCAGCCCTCGGTTTGGGGCCAACGTCCTGACTTTC
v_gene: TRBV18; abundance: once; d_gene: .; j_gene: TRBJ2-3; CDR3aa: CASSHENENTQYF; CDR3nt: TGTGCCAGCTCACACGAGAACGAAAATACGCAGTATTTT
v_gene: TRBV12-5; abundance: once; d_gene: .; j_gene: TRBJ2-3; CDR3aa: CASGQFTTDTQYF; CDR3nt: TGTGCTAGTGGCCAGTTCACGACAGATACGCAGTATTTT
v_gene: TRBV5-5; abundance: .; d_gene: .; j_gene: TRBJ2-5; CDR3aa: CASSPLSVTDNSETQYF; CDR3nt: TGTGCCAGCAGCCCCCTCTCCGTGACGGACAATTCCGAGACCCAGTACTTC
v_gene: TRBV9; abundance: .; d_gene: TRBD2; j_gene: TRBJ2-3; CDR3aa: CASSVAVTSLNTDTQYF; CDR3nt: TGTGCCAGCAGCGTAGCCGTGACTAGCTTGAACACAGATACGCAGTATTTT
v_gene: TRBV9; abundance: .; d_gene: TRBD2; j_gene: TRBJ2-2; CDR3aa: CASSSNLAGTGELFF; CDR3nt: TGTGCCAGCAGCTCGAACCTAGCGGGAACCGGGGAGCTGTTTTTT
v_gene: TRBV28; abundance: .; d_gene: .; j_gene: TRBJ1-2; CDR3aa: CASSLYTDSTGYGYTF; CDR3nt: TGTGCCAGCAGTTTATATACGGACAGCACGGGCTATGGCTACACCTTC
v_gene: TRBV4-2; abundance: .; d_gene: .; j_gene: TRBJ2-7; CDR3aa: CASSQDRSYEQYF; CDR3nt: TGTGCCAGCAGCCAAGATCGCAGCTACGAGCAGTACTTC
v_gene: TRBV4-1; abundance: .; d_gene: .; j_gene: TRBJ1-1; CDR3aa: CASSQQDALGDTEAFF; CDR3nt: TGCGCCAGCAGCCAACAAGATGCTCTAGGGGACACTGAAGCTTTCTTT
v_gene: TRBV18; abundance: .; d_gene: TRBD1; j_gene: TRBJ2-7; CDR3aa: CASSSPGQGASQEQYF; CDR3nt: TGTGCCAGCTCGTCGCCGGGACAGGGGGCTTCTCAGGAGCAGTACTTC
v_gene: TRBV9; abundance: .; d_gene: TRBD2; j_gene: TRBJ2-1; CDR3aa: CASSAQLAGVYNEQFF; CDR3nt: TGTGCCAGCAGCGCTCAACTAGCGGGAGTCTACAATGAGCAGTTCTTC
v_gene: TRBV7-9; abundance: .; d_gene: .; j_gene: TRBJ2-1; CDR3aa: CASSEDLKDEQFF; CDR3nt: TGTGCCAGCAGCGAGGATCTTAAGGATGAGCAGTTCTTC
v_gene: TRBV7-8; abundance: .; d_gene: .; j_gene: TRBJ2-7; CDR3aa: CASSLEVGGQSEQYF; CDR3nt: TGTGCCAGCAGCTTAGAGGTTGGAGGGCAGAGCGAGCAGTACTTC
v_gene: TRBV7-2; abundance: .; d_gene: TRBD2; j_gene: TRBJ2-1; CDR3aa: CASSRTSGEGYEQFF; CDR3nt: TGTGCCAGCAGCCGAACTAGCGGGGAGGGCTATGAGCAGTTCTTC
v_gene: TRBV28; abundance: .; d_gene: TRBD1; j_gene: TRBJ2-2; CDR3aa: CASSSGTANTGELFF; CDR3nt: TGTGCCAGCAGTTCCGGGACAGCGAACACCGGGGAGCTGTTTTTT
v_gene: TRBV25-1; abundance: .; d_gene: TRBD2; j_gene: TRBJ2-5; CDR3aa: CASSEWDWLAGGGQYF; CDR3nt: TGTGCCAGCAGTGAATGGGATTGGCTAGCGGGAGGGGGCCAGTACTTC
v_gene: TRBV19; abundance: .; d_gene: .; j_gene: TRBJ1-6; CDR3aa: CASMLGEALHF; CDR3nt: TGTGCCAGTATGTTGGGTGAGGCCCTCCACTTT
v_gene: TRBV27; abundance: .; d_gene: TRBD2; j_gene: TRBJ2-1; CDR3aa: CASAGGYNEQFF; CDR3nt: TGTGCCAGTGCGGGAGGTTACAATGAGCAGTTCTTC
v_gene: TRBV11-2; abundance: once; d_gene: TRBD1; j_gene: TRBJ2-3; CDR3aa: CASSTTRTGPPDTQYF; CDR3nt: TGTGCCAGCAGCACAACCCGGACAGGGCCACCAGATACGCAGTATTTT
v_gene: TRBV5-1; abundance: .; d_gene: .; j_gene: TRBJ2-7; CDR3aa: CASSSGTNRYEQYF; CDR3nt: TGCGCCAGCAGCTCCGGGACAAACCGATACGAGCAGTACTTC
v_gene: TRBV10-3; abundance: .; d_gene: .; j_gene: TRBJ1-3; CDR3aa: CAISDPDRTLSSGNTIYF; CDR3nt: TGTGCCATCAGTGACCCGGACAGAACGCTCAGCTCTGGAAACACCATATATTTT
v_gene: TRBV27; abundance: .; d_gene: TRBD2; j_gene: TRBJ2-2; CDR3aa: CASTLTPLGLAAERGELFF; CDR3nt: TGTGCCAGCACCCTAACCCCCCTGGGACTAGCGGCGGAGAGGGGGGAGCTGTTTTTT
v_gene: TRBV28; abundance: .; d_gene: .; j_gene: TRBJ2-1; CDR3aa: CASISRRGYNEQFF; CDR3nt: TGTGCCAGCATCTCACGCAGGGGATACAATGAGCAGTTCTTC
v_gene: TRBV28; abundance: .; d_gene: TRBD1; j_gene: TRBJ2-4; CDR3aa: CASSPTGGGLVQYF; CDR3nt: TGTGCCAGCAGTCCTACAGGGGGCGGCCTGGTTCAGTACTTC
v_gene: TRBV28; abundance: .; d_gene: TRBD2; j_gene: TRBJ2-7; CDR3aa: CASSLRGGEEQYF; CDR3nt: TGTGCCAGCAGTTTACGGGGGGGAGAAGAGCAGTACTTC
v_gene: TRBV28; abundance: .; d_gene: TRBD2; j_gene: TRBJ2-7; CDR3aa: CASRLSSGFSYEQYF; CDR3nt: TGTGCCAGCAGGCTATCTAGCGGCTTCTCCTACGAGCAGTACTTC
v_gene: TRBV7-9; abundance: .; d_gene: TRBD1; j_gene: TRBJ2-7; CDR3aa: CASSSTYGQDAYEQYF; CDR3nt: TGTGCCAGCAGCTCCACCTACGGACAGGACGCCTACGAGCAGTACTTC
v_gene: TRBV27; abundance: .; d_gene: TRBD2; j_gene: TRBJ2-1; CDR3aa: CASSRPPLAAFSYNEQFF; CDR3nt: TGTGCCAGCAGTCGCCCTCCGCTAGCGGCCTTCTCCTACAATGAGCAGTTCTTC
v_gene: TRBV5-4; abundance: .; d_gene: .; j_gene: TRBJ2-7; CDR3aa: CASSLGAGTYEQYF; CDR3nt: TGTGCCAGCAGTTTGGGAGCAGGGACCTACGAGCAGTACTTC
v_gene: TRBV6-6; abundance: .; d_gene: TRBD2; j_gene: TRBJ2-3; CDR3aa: CASSYAGARGDTQYF; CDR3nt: TGTGCCAGCAGTTACGCGGGAGCTAGAGGGGATACGCAGTATTTT